The next 32 T cell receptor beta chains were all read from a single sample in a study of blood T cell repertoires in COVID-19. Assay: immunoSEQ multiplex PCR; the TCRdb copy retains only in-frame clones and omits some. The table lists about 200,000 clones, approximately 90% of them singletons, with around 6% in the top ten. Specimen: peripheral blood. Source of these receptors: a man aged 40-49 years with active or convalescent COVID-19.

The rearrangement joins TRBV19 to TRBJ1-2, with 10 bases aligning to TRBD1. Germline V CDR1 and CDR2: LNHDA, SQIVND (reference sequence). Trimming at V came to 3 bases and at J to 4 bases, leaving 8 bases not matched to a gene. The CDR3 loop spans 16 amino acids. The CDR3 region has the DNA TGTGCCAGTAGTATGTCCGGGACAGGGGAGGGCTATGGCTACACCTTC. It is translated as CASSMSGTGEGYGYTF.

The V call is TRBV3-1 (or the pseudogene TRBV3-2), the J call TRBJ1-3; D ambiguous. The V and J ends lost 4 bases and 0 bases respectively, with 10 bases between them. The germline V gene has CDR1 LGHDT and CDR2 YNNKEL (reference sequence). This CDR3 region has 15 residues. CDR3 residues: CASSPKAGSGNTIYF. For the CDR3, the DNA is TGTGCCAGCAGCCCAAAAGCCGGCTCTGGAAACACCATATATTTT.

V usage is TRBV2 and J usage is TRBJ2-5, with D possibly matching TRBD1 (7 bases). CDR3 size: 14 residues. Germline V gives CDR1 SNHLY, CDR2 FYNNEI. The V and J ends lost 6 bases and 7 bases respectively, with 18 bases between them. The CDR3 coding sequence is TGTGCCAGCAGAGGGGGGACAGCCCCTGGGACCCAGTACTTC. It is translated as CASRGGTAPGTQYF. The complete variable domain, with remaining parts taken from reference TRBV2 and TRBJ2-5, reads EPEVTQTPSHQVTQMGQEVILRCVPISNHLYFYWYRQILGQKVEFLVSFYNNEISEKSEIFDDQFSVERPDGSNFTLKIRSTKLEDSAMYFCASRGGTAPGTQYFGPGTRLLVL.

V gene TRBV5-1 combines with J gene TRBJ2-3; D is undetermined. The CDR3 has 14 residues. Germline values: CDR1 SGHRS, CDR2 YFSETQ. V lost 3 bases, J lost 0 bases, and 8 bases lay in between. The CDR3 DNA sequence: TGCGCCAGCAGCTACTGGTCTAGCACAGATACGCAGTATTTT. It encodes CASSYWSSTDTQYF.

V usage is TRBV12-3 or TRBV12-4 and J usage is TRBJ1-4; tentatively, D is TRBD1 (6 bases). The CDR3 totals 11 residues. V lost 5 bases and J 13 bases, leaving 11 bases between the germline ends. The CDR3 region is CASSRGGRLFF. The CDR3 DNA is TGTGCCAGCAGTCGAGGGGGAAGACTGTTTTTT.

The CDR3 DNA reads TGTGCCACATTAGTAGACGGAGATCGTGGCTACACCTTC. This sequence encodes CATLVDGDRGYTF. The V call is TRBV12-3 or TRBV12-4, the J call TRBJ1-2, with unresolved D. This CDR3 has 13 amino acids. The germline V and J ends were trimmed by 10 bases and 7 bases, with 19 bases remaining between them.

The chain links TRBV30 to TRBJ2-7, with 8 bases fitting TRBD1. Germline CDR1 and CDR2: GTSNPN and SVGIG (reference sequence). CDR3 length: 14 residues. Trimming cost V 0 bases and J 6 bases; bases outside gene matches: 7. CDR3 protein: CAWSVGQGKREQYF. In DNA form, the CDR3 reads TGTGCCTGGAGTGTAGGACAGGGTAAGCGCGAGCAGTACTTC.

This clone occurred a few times. The chain has TRBV19 and TRBJ2-7; 7 bases agree with TRBD1. CDR3 size: 14 residues. CDR1 LNHDA and CDR2 SQIVND come from the germline V gene (reference sequence). V lost 4 bases and J lost 2; bases outside the gene matches: 5. The CDR3 DNA is TGTGCCAGTAGTACCCTGACAGGGCCCTACGAGCAGTACTTC. As protein: CASSTLTGPYEQYF. The full variable domain, rest sourced from reference TRBV19 and TRBJ2-7, is DGGITQSPKYLFRKEGQNVTLSCEQNLNHDAMYWYRQDPGQGLRLIYYSQIVNDFQKGDIAEGYSVSREKKESFPLTVTSAQKNPTAFYLCASSTLTGPYEQYFGPGTRLTVT.

CDR3 residues: CASSPGGVVYGYTF. The CDR3 nucleotides are TGTGCCAGCAGCCCGGGGGGAGTTGTCTATGGCTACACCTTC. This chain connects TRBV4-2 to TRBJ1-2; TRBD1 might be the D (5 bases). Per the germline V gene, CDR1 is LGHNA and CDR2 is YNFKEQ. The CDR3 covers 14 residues. The V end lost 4 bases, the J end lost 4 bases, and 13 bases lay between the germline ends.

V is TRBV5-5 and J is TRBJ2-7, with TRBD1 as a possible D gene (6 bases). CDR1 SGHKS and CDR2 YYEKEE come from the germline V gene (reference sequence). CDR3 length equals 16 residues. The V end was cut by 5 bases, the J end by 4 bases, with 22 bases between. In DNA, the CDR3 is TGTGCCAGCAGTTCCTCCCTTACAGGGTTAGGTTACGAGCAGTACTTC. It is translated as CASSSSLTGLGYEQYF.

This chain joins TRBV6-6 and TRBJ1-4; no clear D. The germline V and J ends were trimmed by 2 bases and 6 bases, with 16 bases remaining between them. Looked up from germline, CDR1 is MNHNY and CDR2 is SVGAGI (reference sequence). CDR3 length equals 16 residues. The CDR3 nucleotides are TGTGCCAGCAGTTACCCCCCATTGGTGGAGGATGAAAAACTGTTTTTT. It codes for CASSYPPLVEDEKLFF.

This chain connects TRBV19 to TRBJ2-1, with D perhaps matching TRBD1 (7 bases). The V end was cut by 8 bases, the J end by 2 bases, with 16 bases between. The CDR3 is made up of 15 amino acids. CDR1 is LNHDA, CDR2 SQIVND, per germline (reference sequence). In DNA, the CDR3 is TGTGCCAGTTCCCGGAGGGGGACAGCCTACAATGAGCAGTTCTTC. Translating gives CASSRRGTAYNEQFF.

The rearrangement links TRBV7-9 to TRBJ2-2; TRBD2 might be the D (6 bases). This CDR3 region has 16 residues. Germline-derived CDR1 and CDR2 are SEHNR and FQNEAQ (reference sequence). Trimming stripped 1 base from V and 5 bases from J, with 14 bases between. CDR3 sequence reads: CASSLGSGAGTGELFF. Written as DNA, the CDR3 is TGTGCCAGCAGCTTAGGTAGCGGTGCGGGGACCGGGGAGCTGTTTTTT.

The rearrangement joins TRBV2 to TRBJ1-2; 8 bases align to TRBD1. The CDR3 length is 15 residues. Losses at the gene ends were 6 bases for V and 4 bases for J; bases not matched to a gene: 10. In germline, CDR1 is SNHLY, CDR2 FYNNEI. CDR3 protein: CASRNTGGMIYGYTF. DNA for the CDR3: TGTGCCAGCAGAAACACAGGGGGAATGATCTATGGCTACACCTTC. The full variable domain, completed using reference TRBV2 and TRBJ1-2, is EPEVTQTPSHQVTQMGQEVILRCVPISNHLYFYWYRQILGQKVEFLVSFYNNEISEKSEIFDDQFSVERPDGSNFTLKIRSTKLEDSAMYFCASRNTGGMIYGYTFGSGTRLTVV.

The chain uses TRBV19 and TRBJ1-2; the match to TRBD1 covers 7 bases. The CDR3 covers 15 residues. Unmatched junction bases numbered 5, after V lost 3 bases and J lost 1 base. Per the germline V gene, CDR1 is LNHDA and CDR2 is SQIVND (reference sequence). The CDR3 sequence is CASSIYDRVNYGYTF. For the CDR3, the DNA is TGTGCCAGTAGTATCTACGACAGGGTTAACTATGGCTACACCTTC.

The chain uses TRBV19 and TRBJ1-2, with 11 nucleotides matching TRBD1. This CDR3 comprises 14 residues. Germline V CDR1 and CDR2: LNHDA, SQIVND (reference sequence). Losses at the gene ends were 8 bases for V and 5 bases for J; bases not matched to a gene: 7. CDR3 coding DNA: TGTGCCAGTCGGCGGGACAGGGGGAGTTATGGCTACACCTTC. Its translation is CASRRDRGSYGYTF. The whole variable domain, remainder taken from reference TRBV19 and TRBJ1-2, is DGGITQSPKYLFRKEGQNVTLSCEQNLNHDAMYWYRQDPGQGLRLIYYSQIVNDFQKGDIAEGYSVSREKKESFPLTVTSAQKNPTAFYLCASRRDRGSYGYTFGSGTRLTVV.

The V call is TRBV6-5, the J call TRBJ2-6; weak D call: TRBD2 (5 bases). Germline CDR1 is MNHEY and CDR2 is SVGAGI. V was trimmed by 5 bases and J by 0 bases, leaving 8 bases between them. This CDR3 comprises 15 residues. In DNA form, the CDR3 reads TGTGCCAGCAGTAGAGGGAACTCTGGGGCCAACGTCCTGACTTTC. Translating it yields CASSRGNSGANVLTF.

V is TRBV11-2 and J is TRBJ1-4; D might be TRBD1 (6 bases). CDR3 size: 15 residues. Trimming shortened V by 5 bases and J by 3 bases, and 13 bases separated the two germline ends. CDR1 is SGHAT and CDR2 is FQNNGV in the germline V gene. CDR3: CASSPGTRPNEKLFF. The CDR3 region has the DNA TGTGCCAGCAGCCCGGGGACAAGACCTAATGAAAAACTGTTTTTT.

The V call is TRBV5-6, the J call TRBJ1-2, with D hard to call. CDR3 size: 13 residues. Trimming stripped 0 bases from V and 8 bases from J, with 11 bases between. The germline V gene has CDR1 SGHDT and CDR2 YYEEEE. This chain's CDR3 is CASSLGRGSGYTF. The CDR3 bases are TGTGCCAGCAGCTTGGGGAGAGGGAGCGGCTACACCTTC.

The gene calls are TRBV19 and TRBJ2-1; D is unclear. The CDR3 runs to 13 residues. Deletions cut 3 bases from V and 12 bases from J, with 15 bases between. The germline V gene has CDR1 LNHDA and CDR2 SQIVND (reference sequence). In DNA form, the CDR3 reads TGTGCCAGTAGTATCGTCGTTGGAGTAGGGCAGTTCTTC. It codes for CASSIVVGVGQFF. The whole variable domain, filled in from reference TRBV19 and TRBJ2-1, reads DGGITQSPKYLFRKEGQNVTLSCEQNLNHDAMYWYRQDPGQGLRLIYYSQIVNDFQKGDIAEGYSVSREKKESFPLTVTSAQKNPTAFYLCASSIVVGVGQFFGPGTRLTVL.

In this sample, this clone turned up a few times. This sequence joins TRBV28 and TRBJ1-1, with D perhaps matching TRBD1 (6 bases). The CDR3 extends over 17 amino acids. Germline assignment: CDR1 MDHEN and CDR2 SYDVKM. Trimming took 7 bases from V and 2 from J, leaving 23 bases between them. CDR3 in DNA: TGTGCCAGCAACCTATCCCCCCTTGGGACACGAAACACTGAAGCTTTCTTT. It translates to CASNLSPLGTRNTEAFF. The full variable domain, completed using reference TRBV28 and TRBJ1-1, is DVKVTQSSRYLVKRTGEKVFLECVQDMDHENMFWYRQDPGLGLRLIYFSYDVKMKEKGDIPEGYSVSREKKERFSLILESASTNQTSMYLCASNLSPLGTRNTEAFFGQGTRLTVV.

The chain combines TRBV27 with TRBJ2-7, with unresolved D. The CDR3 is 13 residues long. Trimming stripped 6 bases from V and 1 base from J, with 10 bases between. The germline V gene has CDR1 MNHEY and CDR2 SMNVEV (reference sequence). The CDR3 is CASSFQKSYEQYF. In DNA form, the CDR3 reads TGTGCCAGCAGCTTCCAGAAGTCCTACGAGCAGTACTTC.

The chain uses TRBV11-3 and TRBJ1-1, with D possibly TRBD1 on 6 matching bases. The V end was cut by 5 bases, the J end by 5 bases, with 12 bases between. The germline V gene encodes CDR1 SGHNT and CDR2 YENEEA. The CDR3 consists of 13 residues. The CDR3 DNA follows: TGTGCCAGCAGCCGAACAGGGAAGACTGAAGCTTTCTTT. Its translation: CASSRTGKTEAFF.

This chain joins TRBV6-5 and TRBJ1-5, with D unresolved. Per the germline V gene, CDR1 is MNHEY and CDR2 is SVGAGI. Trimming removed 6 bases at V and 2 bases at J, with 5 bases between. CDR3 size: 12 residues. CDR3 residues: CASRRGNQPQHF. The CDR3 nucleotides are TGTGCCAGCAGGCGGGGCAATCAGCCCCAGCATTTT.

This rearrangement joins TRBV7-9 to TRBJ1-6; possibly TRBD1 for D (6 bases). The germline V gene encodes CDR1 SEHNR and CDR2 FQNEAQ (reference sequence). The V gene lost 5 bases and the J gene lost 6 bases, with 20 bases spanning the gap. The CDR3 is made up of 17 amino acids. The CDR3 DNA follows: TGTGCCAGCAGCCATAAGAACACAGGGCGGCTTAATTCACCCCTCCACTTT. This gives the protein CASSHKNTGRLNSPLHF.

V is TRBV5-6 and J is TRBJ1-1, with a possible D match to TRBD1 (5 bases). The germline CDR1 and CDR2 sequences are SGHDT and YYEEEE. V shed 3 bases and J shed 1 base, with 13 bases lying between them. The CDR3 sequence is 15 residues long. The CDR3 nucleotides are TGTGCCAGCAGCTCAATCATGGGGGGGAACACTGAAGCTTTCTTT. Translating it yields CASSSIMGGNTEAFF.

The chain uses TRBV11-3 and TRBJ2-1, with TRBD1 identical over 7 bases. Germline assignment: CDR1 SGHNT and CDR2 YENEEA. V shed 6 bases and J 6 bases; nucleotides not matched to a gene: 8. This CDR3 has 14 amino acids. The CDR3 loop is CASSSRDRRNEQFF. CDR3 coding DNA: TGTGCCAGCAGTAGCCGGGACAGACGCAATGAGCAGTTCTTC.

This clone was seen once. V usage is TRBV5-1 and J usage is TRBJ2-7, with 7 bases that match TRBD1. The CDR3 covers 14 residues. Per the germline V gene, CDR1 is SGHRS and CDR2 is YFSETQ. J gave up 5 bases and V 0 bases, and 5 bases lay outside the gene matches. The CDR3 region has the DNA TGCGCCAGCAGCTTGGGTGGGACAGTCCACGAGCAGTACTTC. Translating it yields CASSLGGTVHEQYF.

The chain joins TRBV24-1 to TRBJ2-2; weak D call: TRBD2 (5 bases). Trimming shortened V by 7 bases and J by 2 bases, and 10 bases separated the two germline ends. CDR1 and CDR2 (germline): KGHDR, SFDVKD. The CDR3 consists of 14 residues. The CDR3 DNA reads as TGTGCCACCAGCCCTGAGGGAAACACCGGGGAGCTGTTTTTT. Translation gives CATSPEGNTGELFF.

V gene TRBV19 combines with J gene TRBJ2-7, with 9 bases that match TRBD1. This CDR3 spans 14 amino acids. The V and J ends lost 4 bases and 3 bases, in that order; junction bases with no gene match: 4. Germline V CDR1 and CDR2: LNHDA, SQIVND (reference sequence). DNA of the CDR3: TGTGCCAGTAGTACCGGGACAGGGTTCTACGAGCAGTACTTC. Translating gives CASSTGTGFYEQYF.

The V and J genes are TRBV6-5 and TRBJ2-7; 7 bases map to TRBD1. V lost 6 bases and J lost 3; bases outside the gene matches: 5. Germline values: CDR1 MNHEY, CDR2 SVGAGI. There are 13 residues in the CDR3. CDR3 loop: CASRGQALYEQYF. CDR3 bases: TGTGCCAGCAGAGGACAGGCCCTCTACGAGCAGTACTTC.

V gene TRBV5-6 combines with J gene TRBJ2-7, with 9 nucleotides matching TRBD2. With 7 bases clipped from V and 4 bases from J, the junction kept 12 bases outside the gene matches. The germline V gene encodes CDR1 SGHDT and CDR2 YYEEEE. The CDR3 consists of 15 residues. CDR3 amino acids: CASQLLAGDGYEQYF. The CDR3 coding sequence is TGTGCCAGCCAACTATTAGCGGGGGACGGGTACGAGCAGTACTTC.